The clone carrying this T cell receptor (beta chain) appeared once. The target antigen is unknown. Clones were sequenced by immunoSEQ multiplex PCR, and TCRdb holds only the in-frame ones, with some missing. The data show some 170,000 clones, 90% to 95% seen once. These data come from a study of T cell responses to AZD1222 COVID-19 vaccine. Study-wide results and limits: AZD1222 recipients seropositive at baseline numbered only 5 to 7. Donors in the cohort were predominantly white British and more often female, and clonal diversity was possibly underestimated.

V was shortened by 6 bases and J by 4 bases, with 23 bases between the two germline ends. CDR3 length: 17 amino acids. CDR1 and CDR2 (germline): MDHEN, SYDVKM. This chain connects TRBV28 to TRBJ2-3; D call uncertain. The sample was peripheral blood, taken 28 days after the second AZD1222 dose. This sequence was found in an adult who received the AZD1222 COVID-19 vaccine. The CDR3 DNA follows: TGTGCCAGCAGCCCCGGGTCCCTAGGGCCCCGGTCAGATACGCAGTATTTT. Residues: CASSPGSLGPRSDTQYF.